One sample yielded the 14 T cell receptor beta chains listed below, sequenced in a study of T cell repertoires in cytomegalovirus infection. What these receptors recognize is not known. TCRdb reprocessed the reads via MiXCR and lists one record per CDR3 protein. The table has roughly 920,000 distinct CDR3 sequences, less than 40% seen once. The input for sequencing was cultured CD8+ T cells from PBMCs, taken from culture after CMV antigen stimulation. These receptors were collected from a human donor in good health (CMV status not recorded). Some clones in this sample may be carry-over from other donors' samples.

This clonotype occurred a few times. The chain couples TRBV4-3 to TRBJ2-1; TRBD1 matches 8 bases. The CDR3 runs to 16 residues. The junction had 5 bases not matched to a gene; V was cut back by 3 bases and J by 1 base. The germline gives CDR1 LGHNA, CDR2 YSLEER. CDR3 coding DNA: TGCGCCAGCAGCCAGGACCGGACAGGGTCCTACAATGAGCAGTTCTTC. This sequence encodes CASSQDRTGSYNEQFF.

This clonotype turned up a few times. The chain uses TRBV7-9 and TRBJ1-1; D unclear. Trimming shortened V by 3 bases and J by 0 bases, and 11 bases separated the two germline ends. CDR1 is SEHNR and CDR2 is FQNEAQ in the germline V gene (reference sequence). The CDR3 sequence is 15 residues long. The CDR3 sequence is CASSLPPTLNTEAFF. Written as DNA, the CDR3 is TGTGCCAGCAGCTTGCCGCCCACATTGAACACTGAAGCTTTCTTT.

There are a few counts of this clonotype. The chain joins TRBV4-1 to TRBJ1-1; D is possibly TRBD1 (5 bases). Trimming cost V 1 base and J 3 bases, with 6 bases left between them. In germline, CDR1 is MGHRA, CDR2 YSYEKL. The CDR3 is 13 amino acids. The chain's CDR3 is CASSQAGDTEAFF. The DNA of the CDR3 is TGCGCCAGCAGCCAAGCGGGGGACACTGAAGCTTTCTTT.

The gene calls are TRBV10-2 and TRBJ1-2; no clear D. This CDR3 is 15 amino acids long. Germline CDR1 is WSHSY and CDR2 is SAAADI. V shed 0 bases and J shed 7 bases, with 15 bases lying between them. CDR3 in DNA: TGCGCCAGCAGTGAGTCGAAGATAGGGTTAGGTGGCTACACCTTC. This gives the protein CASSESKIGLGGYTF.

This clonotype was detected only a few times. DNA of the CDR3: TGTGCCAGCAGTTTAGAAAGGGACAGGGGGCGAGGCTACACCTTC. This encodes CASSLERDRGRGYTF. The chain recombines TRBV12-3 or TRBV12-4 with TRBJ1-2, with 12 nucleotides matching TRBD1. There are 15 residues in the CDR3. The V segment lost 1 base and the J segment 8 bases; nucleotides outside the gene matches: 5.

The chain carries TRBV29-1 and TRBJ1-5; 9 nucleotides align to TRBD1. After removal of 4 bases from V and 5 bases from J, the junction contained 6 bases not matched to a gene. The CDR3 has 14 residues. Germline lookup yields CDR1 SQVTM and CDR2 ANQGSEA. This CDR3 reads CSVGTGEGDQPQHF. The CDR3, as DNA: TGCAGCGTTGGGACAGGGGAGGGGGATCAGCCCCAGCATTTT.

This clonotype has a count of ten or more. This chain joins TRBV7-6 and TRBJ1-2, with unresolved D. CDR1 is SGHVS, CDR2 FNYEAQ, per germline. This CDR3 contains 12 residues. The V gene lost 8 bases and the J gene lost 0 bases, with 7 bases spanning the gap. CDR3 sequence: CASGQANYGYTF. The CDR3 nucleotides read TGTGCCAGCGGTCAAGCTAACTATGGCTACACCTTC.

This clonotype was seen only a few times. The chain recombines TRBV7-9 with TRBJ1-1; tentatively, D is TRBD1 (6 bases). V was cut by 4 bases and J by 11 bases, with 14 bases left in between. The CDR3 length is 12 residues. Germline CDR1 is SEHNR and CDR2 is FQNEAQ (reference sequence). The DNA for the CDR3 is TGTGCCAGCAGCTCCCGGGGGGCTTCGGCTTTCTTT. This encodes CASSSRGASAFF.

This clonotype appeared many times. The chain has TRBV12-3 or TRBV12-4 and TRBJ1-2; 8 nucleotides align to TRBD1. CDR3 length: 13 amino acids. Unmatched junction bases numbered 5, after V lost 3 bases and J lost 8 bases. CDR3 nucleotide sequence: TGTGCCAGCAGTTTGCAGGGGGCAGGGGGCTACACCTTC. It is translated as CASSLQGAGGYTF.

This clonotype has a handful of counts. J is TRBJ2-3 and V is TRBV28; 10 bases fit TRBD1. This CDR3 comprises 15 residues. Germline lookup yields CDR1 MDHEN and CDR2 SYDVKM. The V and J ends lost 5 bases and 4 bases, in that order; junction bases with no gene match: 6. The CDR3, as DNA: TGTGCCAGCAGTCGAGGACAGGGGGTGTCAGATACGCAGTATTTT. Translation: CASSRGQGVSDTQYF.

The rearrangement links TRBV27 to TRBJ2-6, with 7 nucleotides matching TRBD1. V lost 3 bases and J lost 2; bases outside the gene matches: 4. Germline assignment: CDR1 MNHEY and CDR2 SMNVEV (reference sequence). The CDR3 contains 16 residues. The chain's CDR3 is CASSLSTGAGANVLTF. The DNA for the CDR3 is TGTGCCAGCAGTTTGTCCACAGGGGCTGGGGCCAACGTCCTGACTTTC.

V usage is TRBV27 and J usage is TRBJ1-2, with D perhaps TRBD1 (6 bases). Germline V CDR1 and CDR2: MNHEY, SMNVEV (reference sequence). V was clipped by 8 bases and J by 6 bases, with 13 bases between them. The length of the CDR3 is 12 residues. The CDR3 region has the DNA TGTGCCAGCCGCGGGGGGCGGAATGGCTACACCTTC. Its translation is CASRGGRNGYTF.

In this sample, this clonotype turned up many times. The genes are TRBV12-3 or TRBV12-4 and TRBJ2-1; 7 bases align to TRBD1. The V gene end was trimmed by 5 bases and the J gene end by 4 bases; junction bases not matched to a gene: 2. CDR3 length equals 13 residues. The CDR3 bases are TGTGCCAGCAGTGGGGACAGTTACAATGAGCAGTTCTTC. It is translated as CASSGDSYNEQFF.

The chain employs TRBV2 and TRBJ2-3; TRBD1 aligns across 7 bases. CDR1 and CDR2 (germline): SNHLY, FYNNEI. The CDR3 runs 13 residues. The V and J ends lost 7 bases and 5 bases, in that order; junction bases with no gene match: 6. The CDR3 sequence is CASIRGSLDTQYF. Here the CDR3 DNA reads TGTGCCAGCATCAGGGGGTCCCTAGATACGCAGTATTTT. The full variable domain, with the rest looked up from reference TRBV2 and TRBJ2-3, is EPEVTQTPSHQVTQMGQEVILRCVPISNHLYFYWYRQILGQKVEFLVSFYNNEISEKSEIFDDQFSVERPDGSNFTLKIRSTKLEDSAMYFCASIRGSLDTQYFGPGTRLTVL.